Below, 27 T cell receptor beta chains from the same sample are listed, as sequenced in a study of T cells after yellow fever vaccination. MiXCR, applied by TCRdb to the 5' RACE reads, yields one record per CDR3 protein. Here the sample spans 600,000 to 750,000 distinct CDR3 sequences, 9% to 15% being singletons. Specimen: PBMCs, collected on the day of the yellow fever booster vaccination. The receptors shown here come from a man under 40 who received the YFV17D yellow fever vaccine.

This clonotype was observed a few times. This sequence joins TRBV7-3 and TRBJ2-1; D uncertain. Per germline, CDR1 SGHTA and CDR2 FQGTGA. The ends were cut back, 1 base at V and 10 bases at J, with 8 bases in the middle. CDR3 length: 12 amino acids. In DNA form, the CDR3 reads TGTGCCAGCAGCTTAATCACGGAAGAGCAGTTCTTC. It specifies CASSLITEEQFF.

Only a few counts were recorded for this clonotype. The gene calls are TRBV5-1 and TRBJ2-1; D is unclear. V shed 0 bases and J shed 10 bases, with 14 bases lying between them. The CDR3 is 14 residues long. Germline values: CDR1 SGHRS, CDR2 YFSETQ. CDR3 in DNA: TGCGCCAGCAGCTTGGACTACCCAGGTGAGGAGCAGTTCTTC. It translates to CASSLDYPGEEQFF.

This clonotype was counted only a few times. The rearrangement joins TRBV12-3 or TRBV12-4 to TRBJ1-5; TRBD1 matches 7 bases. The CDR3 covers 14 residues. V shed 2 bases and J 8 bases; nucleotides not matched to a gene: 6. The CDR3 loop is CASSLSGGGKPQHF. The CDR3 DNA reads TGTGCCAGCAGTTTATCAGGGGGAGGAAAGCCCCAGCATTTT.

This clonotype was detected only a few times. The rearrangement links TRBV14 to TRBJ2-1; weak D call: TRBD2 (5 bases). Trimming took off 3 bases at V and 9 bases at J, with 15 bases between the two ends. Germline V CDR1 and CDR2: SGHDN, FVKESK. The CDR3 spans 14 residues. CDR3 protein: CASSHQIARSEQFF. The CDR3 DNA reads TGTGCCAGCAGCCATCAAATAGCGAGGTCTGAGCAGTTCTTC.

This clonotype was observed a handful of times. V usage is TRBV29-1 and J usage is TRBJ2-5; no clear D. CDR3 length: 12 residues. The germline V and J ends were trimmed by 8 bases and 3 bases, with 13 bases remaining between them. From germline, CDR1 is SQVTM and CDR2 ANQGSEA. This CDR3 is CSSRKGKETQYF. CDR3 coding DNA: TGCAGCTCCAGGAAGGGTAAAGAGACCCAGTACTTC.

This clonotype was counted only a few times. The chain is built from TRBV5-8 and TRBJ2-2; unclear D gene. Germline V gives CDR1 SGHTS, CDR2 YDEGEE. The V end was cut by 5 bases, the J end by 0 bases, with 11 bases between. The CDR3 runs 15 residues. The CDR3: CASRRFRTNTGELFF. The CDR3 DNA reads TGTGCCAGCAGAAGATTCAGAACGAACACCGGGGAGCTGTTTTTT.

This clonotype appeared a few times. V and J are TRBV11-2 and TRBJ2-7; TRBD2 matches 7 bases. Germline V lookup: CDR1 SGHAT, CDR2 FQNNGV. The CDR3 sequence is 16 residues long. The V segment lost 3 bases and the J segment 3 bases; nucleotides outside the gene matches: 11. CDR3 nucleotides: TGTGCCAGCAGCTTTGCCGGAGCGGGATTTTTCTACGAGCAGTACTTC. Translated, it gives CASSFAGAGFFYEQYF.

In its sample, this clonotype was seen many times. The J gene is TRBJ2-7, the V gene TRBV7-2; the D gene is possibly TRBD1 (6 bases). V lost 5 bases, J lost 4 bases, and 15 bases lay in between. The length of the CDR3 is 14 residues. The germline V gene has CDR1 SGHTA and CDR2 FQGNSA. CDR3 nucleotide sequence: TGTGCCAGCAGCCAAGTATCAGGGGCTTACGAGCAGTACTTC. This encodes CASSQVSGAYEQYF.

The rearrangement uses TRBV2 and TRBJ2-4; 8 bases are shared with TRBD1. The CDR3 is 13 amino acids. Germline V lookup: CDR1 SNHLY, CDR2 FYNNEI. The V and J ends lost 10 bases and 6 bases, in that order; junction bases with no gene match: 8. This CDR3 reads CATRQGAGNIQYF. The CDR3 nucleotides are TGTGCCACACGGCAGGGGGCTGGAAACATTCAGTACTTC.

The J gene is TRBJ2-1, the V gene TRBV7-9; D might be TRBD2 (7 bases). The CDR3 has 12 residues. CDR1 and CDR2 (germline): SEHNR, FQNEAQ (reference sequence). V gave up 5 bases and J gave up 11 bases, with 13 bases separating them. CDR3 amino acids: CASSPWGGQQFF. The CDR3 DNA is TGTGCCAGCAGCCCATGGGGGGGCCAGCAGTTCTTC.

This clonotype was observed a handful of times. The chain recombines TRBV27 with TRBJ2-1; D uncertain. The CDR3 consists of 15 residues. Between the trimmed V and J ends, which lost 7 bases and 1 base, there was a span of 14 bases. CDR1 is MNHEY, CDR2 SMNVEV, per germline (reference sequence). The chain's CDR3 is CASKPSVASYNEQFF. The CDR3 DNA reads as TGTGCCAGCAAGCCTAGTGTGGCGTCCTACAATGAGCAGTTCTTC.

This clonotype was seen ten or more times. V is TRBV6-1 and J is TRBJ2-1, with 8 bases matching TRBD2. Trimming removed 10 bases from V and 2 bases from J; junction bases left unmatched: 10. This CDR3 spans 15 amino acids. Looked up from germline, CDR1 is MNHNS and CDR2 is SASEGT. The CDR3 nucleotides are TGTGCCACCAGGGGAACGGGAGGGCCCTACAATGAGCAGTTCTTC. It is translated as CATRGTGGPYNEQFF.

This chain joins TRBV6-5 and TRBJ1-1, with D uncertain. Germline V CDR1 and CDR2: MNHEY, SVGAGI. The CDR3 length is 12 residues. Trimming took 7 bases from V and 0 from J, leaving 6 bases between them. The CDR3 loop is CASKSVNTEAFF. In DNA form, the CDR3 reads TGTGCCAGCAAGTCGGTGAACACTGAAGCTTTCTTT.

This clonotype came up a few times. J is TRBJ2-5 and V is TRBV29-1; 10 bases are a match to TRBD1. CDR1 SQVTM and CDR2 ANQGSEA come from the germline V gene. Trimming cost V 6 bases and J 5 bases; bases outside gene matches: 6. The CDR3 consists of 13 residues. The CDR3 region has the DNA TGCAGCGTAGACAGGGGGCTTCCGGAGACCCAGTACTTC. This gives the protein CSVDRGLPETQYF.

V and J are TRBV5-1 and TRBJ2-1; 7 bases fit TRBD1. With 0 bases clipped from V and 8 bases from J, the junction kept 8 bases outside the gene matches. CDR3 length equals 15 residues. In germline, CDR1 is SGHRS, CDR2 YFSETQ. The DNA for the CDR3 is TGCGCCAGCAGCTTGGCCGGGACAGAATCGTATGAGCAGTTCTTC. Protein sequence: CASSLAGTESYEQFF.

This clonotype was recorded at least ten times. The V and J genes are TRBV7-9 and TRBJ1-2, with a tentative D call TRBD1 (5 bases). Trimming cost V 3 bases and J 6 bases, with 20 bases left between them. This CDR3 has 16 amino acids. The V gene's germline CDR1 is SEHNR and CDR2 FQNEAQ (reference sequence). The CDR3 DNA sequence: TGTGCCAGCAGCTTCGGCCGGGACTTCGTCGGTGATGGCTACACCTTC. Translating it yields CASSFGRDFVGDGYTF.

The V call is TRBV27, the J call TRBJ2-7, with D perhaps matching TRBD2 (6 bases). V lost 4 bases and J 2 bases, leaving 12 bases between the germline ends. The CDR3 extends over 14 amino acids. In germline, CDR1 is MNHEY, CDR2 SMNVEV (reference sequence). In DNA form, the CDR3 reads TGTGCCAGCAGTTACACAGGAGGGGCCTACGAGCAGTACTTC. This encodes CASSYTGGAYEQYF.

CDR3 in amino acids: CSAHPGQGQPQHF. As DNA, the CDR3 is TGCAGTGCTCATCCGGGACAGGGTCAGCCCCAGCATTTT. The chain joins TRBV20-1 to TRBJ1-5, with 9 bases matching TRBD1. This CDR3 contains 13 residues. Trimming at V came to 5 bases and at J to 6 bases, leaving 5 bases not matched to a gene. The germline CDR1 and CDR2 sequences are DFQATT and SNEGSKA (reference sequence).

The rearrangement uses TRBV14 and TRBJ1-3; D is perhaps TRBD1 (6 bases). The germline gives CDR1 SGHDN, CDR2 FVKESK. V was clipped by 6 bases and J by 2 bases, with 17 bases between them. The CDR3 has 16 amino acids. CDR3 DNA sequence: TGTGCCAGCAGTCCGTACAGGACAGCTCCTGGAAACACCATATATTTT. It is translated as CASSPYRTAPGNTIYF.

This clonotype has only a few counts. The rearrangement links TRBV30 to TRBJ2-1; 9 bases match TRBD2. CDR1 and CDR2 from the germline V gene are GTSNPN and SVGIG (reference sequence). The CDR3 sequence is 16 residues long. The J segment lost 3 bases and the V segment lost 0 bases, leaving 6 bases of the junction unmatched. CDR3 DNA: TGTGCCTGGAGTGTACCCGCTAGCGGGAACTACAATGAGCAGTTCTTC. Its translation: CAWSVPASGNYNEQFF.

This sequence joins TRBV20-1 and TRBJ2-7; TRBD1 is a possible D gene (6 bases). The V end lost 8 bases, the J end lost 5 bases, and 16 bases lay between the germline ends. This CDR3 contains 12 residues. Germline V gene sequence: CDR1 DFQATT, CDR2 SNEGSKA (reference sequence). In DNA, the CDR3 is TGCAGTACTGGGGGCGTCAGCAACGAGCAGTACTTC. Translated, it gives CSTGGVSNEQYF.

This sequence joins TRBV6-2 or TRBV6-3 and TRBJ2-7; D is perhaps TRBD2 (6 bases). This CDR3 has 16 amino acids. The V end was cut by 3 bases, the J end by 2 bases, with 17 bases between. Germline CDR1 MNHEY, CDR2 SVGEGT. In DNA, the CDR3 is TGTGCCAGCAGTTATGGAGCCGGGACTGCTGCCTACGAGCAGTACTTC. This translates into CASSYGAGTAAYEQYF.

The chain is built from TRBV11-1 and TRBJ1-1, with TRBD1 as a possible D gene (5 bases). V was pared by 5 bases and J by 5 bases, with 18 bases between. The germline CDR1 and CDR2 sequences are SGHAT and FQDESV (reference sequence). There are 15 residues in the CDR3. The CDR3 is CASSRRDPGGTEAFF. The DNA of the CDR3 is TGTGCCAGCAGCCGAAGGGACCCAGGAGGGACTGAAGCTTTCTTT. The whole variable domain, remainder taken from reference TRBV11-1 and TRBJ1-1, is EAEVAQSPRYKITEKSQAVAFWCDPISGHATLYWYRQILGQGPELLVQFQDESVVDDSQLPKDRFSAERLKGVDSTLKIQPAELGDSAMYLCASSRRDPGGTEAFFGQGTRLTVV.

The sample holds a few counts of this clonotype. The chain is built from TRBV19 and TRBJ1-4; TRBD1 matches at 7 bases. After removal of 3 bases from V and 0 bases from J, the junction contained 7 bases not matched to a gene. Germline CDR1 is LNHDA and CDR2 is SQIVND (reference sequence). The CDR3 runs to 17 residues. The CDR3 reads CASSIRQGPATNEKLFF. CDR3 DNA sequence: TGTGCCAGTAGTATTCGACAGGGACCTGCAACTAATGAAAAACTGTTTTTT.

The chain uses TRBV21-1 and TRBJ2-1; the table names TRBD2, a call not compared with the DNA. TRBV21-1 is reported as a pseudogene. The CDR3 extends over 16 amino acids. The CDR3 is CASSTRTSGQHNEQFF. The DNA for the CDR3 is TGTGCCAGCAGCACCCGGACTAGCGGGCAACACAATGAGCAGTTCTTC.

This clonotype has a count of ten or more. The chain carries TRBV18 and TRBJ2-7, with 9 positions matching TRBD2. The germline V gene encodes CDR1 KGHSH and CDR2 LQKENI. This CDR3 comprises 15 residues. The J segment lost 2 bases and the V segment lost 5 bases, leaving 7 bases of the junction unmatched. The CDR3 loop reads CASSGLAGRTYEQYF. The CDR3 nucleotides are TGTGCCAGCTCAGGTCTAGCGGGACGCACCTACGAGCAGTACTTC.

This clonotype was detected only a few times. The rearrangement joins TRBV5-6 to TRBJ2-4; TRBD2 matches at 15 bases. Germline-derived CDR1 and CDR2 are SGHDT and YYEEEE. V shed 4 bases, J shed 10 bases, and the junction held 9 bases outside the gene matches. This CDR3 contains 16 residues. CDR3 amino acids: CASSGGTSGRKGIQYF. As DNA, the CDR3 is TGTGCCAGCAGCGGTGGGACTAGCGGGAGGAAAGGGATTCAGTACTTC.